The clone carrying this TCR beta chain was seen ten or more times. Antigen unknown. A universal primer site and UMIs were added as TCR cDNA was made by 5'RACE template switching. TCRdb reprocessed the 5' RACE reads with MiXCR, giving one entry per CDR3 protein. The table shows a few hundred thousand distinct CDR3 sequences, with about 6% occurring only once. The data originate from a study of T cells after yellow fever vaccination. About the research overall: Preparation of the low-cell-number fractions used SMART-Seq v4 Ultra Low Input.

From germline, CDR1 is KGHSH and CDR2 LQKENI. Trimming removed 2 bases from V and 3 bases from J, with 14 bases in between. The CDR3 is made up of 16 amino acids. Study-level findings and limits: Re-detected after boosting: most primary clones, 96% of CD4 and 88% of CD8. Weaker, the secondary response had a peak occurring faster, on day 5 versus 15.

This chain connects TRBV18 to TRBJ2-1; D is perhaps TRBD2 (6 bases). Sequencing was performed on PBMCs, taken 5 days after the yellow fever booster vaccination. This receptor was taken from a man under 40 who received the YFV17D yellow fever vaccine. CDR3 sequence: CASSPSEGPHYNEQFF. In DNA form, the CDR3 reads TGTGCCAGCTCACCATCGGAGGGGCCCCACTACAATGAGCAGTTCTTC.